This entry lists 17 T cell receptor beta chains sequenced from one sample in a study of monozygotic twins with inflammatory bowel disease. TCRdb reanalyzed the 5' RACE reads and collapses them to one entry per CDR3 protein, without DNA. There are hundreds of thousands of distinct CDR3 sequences in the sample, with approximately 5.9% held by the top ten. Sample: blood. The source is a human donor with ulcerative colitis or Crohn's disease, or a healthy co-twin of an affected twin (not recorded which).

The chain couples TRBV12-3 or TRBV12-4 to TRBJ2-5. The CDR3 spans 13 residues. CDR3 residues: CASSFMSQETQYF.

This chain links TRBV7-2 with TRBJ2-7; absent DNA, TCRdb's TRBD2 call cannot be checked. CDR3 length: 15 amino acids. Germline V lookup: CDR1 SGHTA, CDR2 FQGNSA. This chain's CDR3 is CASSLEAAGSHEQYF. Supplemented by reference TRBV7-2 and TRBJ2-7, the full variable domain reads GAGVSQSPSNKVTEKGKDVELRCDPISGHTALYWYRQSLGQGLEFLIYFQGNSAPDKSGLPSDRFSAERTGGSVSTLTIQRTQQEDSAVYLCASSLEAAGSHEQYFGPGTRLTVT.

The chain links TRBV7-2 to TRBJ2-5; lacking DNA, the TRBD2 call made by TCRdb goes unchecked. The CDR3 spans 16 residues. In germline, CDR1 is SGHTA, CDR2 FQGNSA. The CDR3: CASSLTSGGGQETQYF.

The CDR3 loop is CASRGVPYEQYF. The V and J genes are TRBV6-2 or TRBV6-3 and TRBJ2-7; TCRdb selects TRBD1, and the lack of DNA leaves this call unchecked. Per germline, CDR1 MNHEY and CDR2 SVGEGT. The length of the CDR3 is 12 residues.

The chain has TRBV5-1 and TRBJ1-3; as DNA is missing, the TRBD1 call by TCRdb cannot be tested. The CDR3 totals 15 residues. The V gene's germline CDR1 is SGHRS and CDR2 YFSETQ. The CDR3 loop reads CASRTGLSSGNTIYF.

V gene TRBV20-1 combines with J gene TRBJ2-5. There are 14 residues in the CDR3. Germline loops: CDR1 DFQATT, CDR2 SNEGSKA (reference sequence). The CDR3 sequence is CSARDLRTQETQYF.

The V call is TRBV7-2, the J call TRBJ2-5. The CDR3 covers 13 residues. Germline-derived CDR1 and CDR2 are SGHTA and FQGNSA. The CDR3 loop is CASSLRQDGTQYF.

The chain carries TRBV20-1 and TRBJ2-1; TCRdb returns TRBD1, unconfirmable since there is no DNA. The CDR3 totals 14 residues. Germline V gives CDR1 DFQATT, CDR2 SNEGSKA (reference sequence). CDR3 loop: CSAERTALYNEQFF.

The rearrangement joins TRBV28 to TRBJ2-4; TCRdb's D gene call, TRBD1, goes unchecked for lack of DNA. Germline V gene data show CDR1 as MDHEN and CDR2 as SYDVKM. The CDR3 sequence is 14 residues long. The CDR3 region is CASSLGGAKNIQYF.

The CDR3 protein is CASSPSDSPLHF. The rearrangement joins TRBV7-2 to TRBJ1-6. Germline CDR1 is SGHTA and CDR2 is FQGNSA. This CDR3 is built from 12 residues.

The chain recombines TRBV30 with TRBJ2-7; TCRdb's assignment of TRBD1 cannot be checked, as there is no DNA. Germline CDR1 reads GTSNPN; CDR2 reads SVGIG (reference sequence). The CDR3 loop spans 14 amino acids. CDR3 sequence: CAWDGQGGLMMRVF.

V gene TRBV7-9 combines with J gene TRBJ2-5; TCRdb returns TRBD2, unconfirmable since there is no DNA. Germline V lookup: CDR1 SEHNR, CDR2 FQNEAQ (reference sequence). CDR3 length: 15 residues. The CDR3 reads CASSTRTSGGGTQYF.

The chain combines TRBV3-1 with TRBJ2-5; TCRdb designates TRBD1, a call that cannot be tested without DNA. The germline gives CDR1 LGHDT, CDR2 YNNKEL (reference sequence). This CDR3 is built from 16 residues. CDR3 in amino acids: CASSLRGDRVSETQYF.

The chain uses TRBV6-1 and TRBJ1-1; TCRdb's D call of TRBD1 is untestable without DNA. CDR1 and CDR2 (germline): MNHNS, SASEGT. CDR3 length equals 14 residues. CDR3 sequence: CASRTRTGGTEAFF.

The chain uses TRBV19 and TRBJ2-6; absent DNA, TCRdb's TRBD2 call cannot be checked. CDR1 LNHDA and CDR2 SQIVND come from the germline V gene (reference sequence). This CDR3 is built from 18 residues. CDR3 amino acids: CASSGLAGGTWMANVLTF.

The chain combines TRBV6-5 with TRBJ1-4. There are 15 residues in the CDR3. Per the germline V gene, CDR1 is MNHEY and CDR2 is SVGAGI. The CDR3 reads CASSYSPKANEKLFF.

The chain combines TRBV4-2 with TRBJ2-1; the TRBD1 assignment by TCRdb is unverifiable without DNA. There are 17 residues in the CDR3. The germline gives CDR1 LGHNA, CDR2 YNFKEQ. The CDR3: CASSQVAAAGTGGEQFF.